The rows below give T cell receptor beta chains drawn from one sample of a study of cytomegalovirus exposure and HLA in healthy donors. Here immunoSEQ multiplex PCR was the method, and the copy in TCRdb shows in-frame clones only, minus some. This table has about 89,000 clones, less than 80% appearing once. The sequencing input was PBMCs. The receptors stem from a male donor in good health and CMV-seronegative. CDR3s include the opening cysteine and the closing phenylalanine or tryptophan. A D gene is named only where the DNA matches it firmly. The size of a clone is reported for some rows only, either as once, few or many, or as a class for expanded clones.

DNA: TGTGCCAGCAGCTTTTTTCGGGAGACCCGATCCTACAATGAGCAGTTCTTC
CDR3: CASSFFRETRSYNEQFF
V: TRBV5-5
size: -
length: 17
J: TRBJ2-1
D: -

DNA: TGTGCCAGTCGGACAGACAGCTCCTACAATGAGCAGTTCTTC
CDR3: CASRTDSSYNEQFF
V: TRBV6-1
size: once
length: 14
J: TRBJ2-1
D: -

DNA: TGCGCCAGCAGCTTGAGAGGTGTCGGACAGGGAAGGGTAAATTCACCCCTCCACTTT
CDR3: CASSLRGVGQGRVNSPLHF
V: TRBV5-1
size: once
length: 19
J: TRBJ1-6
D: TRBD1

DNA: TGTGCCAGCAGCTTGAATACGGCGGCCTCTGGAAACACCATATATTTT
CDR3: CASSLNTAASGNTIYF
V: TRBV5-4
size: -
length: 16
J: TRBJ1-3
D: -

DNA: TGTGCCAGCAGTTTACTTCCGGGACAGAGTTTGGGTCAGCCCCAGCATTTT
CDR3: CASSLLPGQSLGQPQHF
V: TRBV28
size: -
length: 17
J: TRBJ1-5
D: TRBD1

DNA: TGTGCCAGCAGGGAGCGGGGGTTAGGTGAAAAACTGTTTTTT
CDR3: CASRERGLGEKLFF
V: TRBV6-6
size: -
length: 14
J: TRBJ1-4
D: -

DNA: TGCGCCAGCAGCTTGGAACAGGCTCCTAGTGAAAAACTGTTTTTT
CDR3: CASSLEQAPSEKLFF
V: TRBV5-1
size: -
length: 15
J: TRBJ1-4
D: -

DNA: TGTGCCAGCACTTCGGGGGGGTCGTTGAATGAAAAACTGTTTTTT
CDR3: CASTSGGSLNEKLFF
V: TRBV11-2
size: -
length: 15
J: TRBJ1-4
D: -

DNA: TGTGCCAGCAGTCTTAACAGGGGGCTCGAGCAGTACTTC
CDR3: CASSLNRGLEQYF
V: TRBV11-2
size: -
length: 13
J: TRBJ2-7
D: TRBD1

DNA: TGTGCCACCAGCAGGGGCGCATCTGGAAACACCATATATTTT
CDR3: CATSRGASGNTIYF
V: TRBV15
size: -
length: 14
J: TRBJ1-3
D: -

DNA: TGCGCCAGCAGCTTGATCCTCTCCTATAATTCACCCCTCCACTTT
CDR3: CASSLILSYNSPLHF
V: TRBV5-1
size: -
length: 15
J: TRBJ1-6
D: -

DNA: TGTGCCAGCAGTGAAGCGGAGGGTAACGCGATGCAGTACTTC
CDR3: CASSEAEGNAMQYF
V: TRBV2
size: -
length: 14
J: TRBJ2-5
D: -

DNA: TGTGCCAGCAGTCCGAGCGGGAGCAATCAGCCCCAGCATTTT
CDR3: CASSPSGSNQPQHF
V: TRBV27
size: -
length: 14
J: TRBJ1-5
D: -

DNA: TGTGCCAGCAGTTACGGGCGCAAGACGAACACCGGGGAGCTGTTTTTT
CDR3: CASSYGRKTNTGELFF
V: TRBV6-5
size: -
length: 16
J: TRBJ2-2
D: -

DNA: TGTGCCAGCAGTGACGACAATACCTACGAGCAGTACTTC
CDR3: CASSDDNTYEQYF
V: TRBV9
size: -
length: 13
J: TRBJ2-7
D: -

DNA: TGTGCCAGCAGCCGCGGGGGCACAGATACGCAGTATTTT
CDR3: CASSRGGTDTQYF
V: TRBV28
size: -
length: 13
J: TRBJ2-3
D: -

DNA: TGTGCCAGCAGTTTCAGACAAAATCAGCCCCAGCATTTT
CDR3: CASSFRQNQPQHF
V: TRBV28
size: -
length: 13
J: TRBJ1-5
D: -

DNA: TGTGCCAGCAGTTTTCGGGTAGGCGGCTACACCTTC
CDR3: CASSFRVGGYTF
V: TRBV28
size: -
length: 12
J: TRBJ1-2
D: -

DNA: TGTGCCAGCAGCTCACAGGGACACCAAGAGACCCAGTACTTC
CDR3: CASSSQGHQETQYF
V: TRBV7-2
size: -
length: 14
J: TRBJ2-5
D: -

DNA: TGTGCCAGCAGCTTGGGCAGGAAGACGGACACCGGGGAGCTGTTTTTT
CDR3: CASSLGRKTDTGELFF
V: TRBV5-4
size: -
length: 16
J: TRBJ2-2
D: -

DNA: TGTGCCAGCAGCTTAGTTCGAATGGGAGGGGGAGCAGATACGCAGTATTTT
CDR3: CASSLVRMGGGADTQYF
V: TRBV7-2
size: -
length: 17
J: TRBJ2-3
D: -

DNA: TGTGCCAGCAGGCCCTGGGAGGGTTCCTACGAGCAGTACTTC
CDR3: CASRPWEGSYEQYF
V: TRBV6-4
size: -
length: 14
J: TRBJ2-7
D: TRBD2

DNA: TGTGCCAGCAGCGGGTTAGCCAAAAACATTCAGTACTTC
CDR3: CASSGLAKNIQYF
V: TRBV2
size: -
length: 13
J: TRBJ2-4
D: -

DNA: TGTGCCAGCAGCTTGAGGCCAACTAATGAAAAACTGTTTTTT
CDR3: CASSLRPTNEKLFF
V: TRBV7-2
size: -
length: 14
J: TRBJ1-4
D: -

DNA: TGTGCCAGCAGTTACTCGATCACGGGGAATGAGCAGTTCTTC
CDR3: CASSYSITGNEQFF
V: TRBV6-5
size: few
length: 14
J: TRBJ2-1
D: -

DNA: TGTGCCATCAGTGAGTCGCAGGGTAACTATGGCTACACCTTC
CDR3: CAISESQGNYGYTF
V: TRBV10-3
size: -
length: 14
J: TRBJ1-2
D: -

DNA: TGTGCCAGTGGGCCGAGGAAGGGGAATCAGCCCCAGCATTTT
CDR3: CASGPRKGNQPQHF
V: TRBV21-1
size: -
length: 14
J: TRBJ1-5
D: -

DNA: TGTGCCAGCTCACCACGGCCCTACGAGCAGTACTTC
CDR3: CASSPRPYEQYF
V: TRBV18
size: -
length: 12
J: TRBJ2-7
D: -

DNA: TGTGCCAGCAGAAGACTAGCGCTAGACTACAATGAGCAGTTCTTC
CDR3: CASRRLALDYNEQFF
V: TRBV6-5
size: -
length: 15
J: TRBJ2-1
D: TRBD2

DNA: TGCGCCAGCAGCCGGGGACAGGGATCGTACGAGCAGTACTTC
CDR3: CASSRGQGSYEQYF
V: TRBV4-1
size: -
length: 14
J: TRBJ2-7
D: TRBD1

DNA: TGTTCCAGCAGCGTCACTAGCGGGGGGACCACCACCGGGGAGCTGTTTTTT
CDR3: CSSSVTSGGTTTGELFF
V: TRBV7-9
size: -
length: 17
J: TRBJ2-2
D: TRBD2

DNA: TGTGCCAGCAGCCCCCTAGGACGGGGGTTTAGTTCACCCCTCCACTTT
CDR3: CASSPLGRGFSSPLHF
V: TRBV9
size: -
length: 16
J: TRBJ1-6
D: -

DNA: TGTGCCAGCAGCCGGGGAGTGAACACTGAAGCTTTCTTT
CDR3: CASSRGVNTEAFF
V: TRBV9
size: -
length: 13
J: TRBJ1-1
D: -

DNA: TGTGCCAGCAGTTACTCGAAGGAGGGCAATCAGCCCCAGCATTTT
CDR3: CASSYSKEGNQPQHF
V: TRBV6-6
size: -
length: 15
J: TRBJ1-5
D: -

DNA: TGTGCCTGGAGTGTTAGCGTCAGGGGTTTGGATGGCTACACCTTC
CDR3: CAWSVSVRGLDGYTF
V: TRBV30
size: -
length: 15
J: TRBJ1-2
D: -

DNA: TGTGCCAGCAGTCGACAGGGGATTGGGAACACTGAAGCTTTCTTT
CDR3: CASSRQGIGNTEAFF
V: TRBV28
size: once
length: 15
J: TRBJ1-1
D: TRBD1

DNA: TGCGCCAGCACCCCCGGCGGGGGTGAGAATGAGCAGTTCTTC
CDR3: CASTPGGGENEQFF
V: TRBV5-1
size: -
length: 14
J: TRBJ2-1
D: TRBD2

DNA: TGTGCCACCAGCAGAACAGGGCTTGGAGAGACCCAGTACTTC
CDR3: CATSRTGLGETQYF
V: TRBV15
size: -
length: 14
J: TRBJ2-5
D: -

DNA: TGTGCCACCAAAGCGACAGGCCTTATGGTGGTGCACTTC
CDR3: CATKATGLMVVHF
V: TRBV10-3
size: -
length: 13
J: TRBJ2-7
D: -

DNA: TGTGCCAGCAGCCTATCCGGTAGTTTCACCTACGAGCAGTACTTC
CDR3: CASSLSGSFTYEQYF
V: TRBV27
size: -
length: 15
J: TRBJ2-7
D: -

DNA: TGTGCCACCAGCAGAGAGGGCGGGACGGGAAATAATTCACCCCTCCACTTT
CDR3: CATSREGGTGNNSPLHF
V: TRBV15
size: -
length: 17
J: TRBJ1-6
D: -

DNA: TGTGCCAGCAGGAAAGGCACTATCTACGAGCAGTACTTC
CDR3: CASRKGTIYEQYF
V: TRBV6-5
size: -
length: 13
J: TRBJ2-7
D: -

DNA: TGTGCCAGCAGTACTGGGACAGGGGAAGAGACCCAGTACTTC
CDR3: CASSTGTGEETQYF
V: TRBV6-6
size: -
length: 14
J: TRBJ2-5
D: TRBD1

DNA: TGTGCCAGCAGAAGAATCGAAAGAGTCTATGGCTACACCTTC
CDR3: CASRRIERVYGYTF
V: TRBV7-9
size: few
length: 14
J: TRBJ1-2
D: -

DNA: TGCAGCGGCGGGACAGGGGGCAACTATGGCTACACCTTC
CDR3: CSGGTGGNYGYTF
V: TRBV29-1
size: -
length: 13
J: TRBJ1-2
D: TRBD1

DNA: TGTGCCACCAACCGGGACAGGGTACCCAACAATGAGCAGTTCTTC
CDR3: CATNRDRVPNNEQFF
V: TRBV6-5
size: -
length: 15
J: TRBJ2-1
D: TRBD1

DNA: TGTGCCAGCAGTTTCGGGTCAGTTAACACCGGGGAGCTGTTTTTT
CDR3: CASSFGSVNTGELFF
V: TRBV6-5
size: -
length: 15
J: TRBJ2-2
D: -

DNA: TGTGCCAGCAGTTTATGGGGATACAGGGTTGGCGGTCAGCCCCAGCATTTT
CDR3: CASSLWGYRVGGQPQHF
V: TRBV27
size: few
length: 17
J: TRBJ1-5
D: -

DNA: TGTGCCAGCAGACTACTAGATAATGAGCAGTTCTTC
CDR3: CASRLLDNEQFF
V: TRBV11-2
size: few
length: 12
J: TRBJ2-1
D: -

DNA: TGTGCCAGCAGTTACGGCCCTCGTCCAGGGTATGGCTACACCTTC
CDR3: CASSYGPRPGYGYTF
V: TRBV6-5
size: once
length: 15
J: TRBJ1-2
D: -

DNA: TGTGCCAGCTCACCCGCACGGACTAATGAAAAACTGTTTTTT
CDR3: CASSPARTNEKLFF
V: TRBV18
size: -
length: 14
J: TRBJ1-4
D: -

DNA: TGTGCCAGTAGTGCCTTACTAGCGGGGGGGTCCGGGGAGCTGTTTTTT
CDR3: CASSALLAGGSGELFF
V: TRBV19
size: -
length: 16
J: TRBJ2-2
D: TRBD2

DNA: TGTGCCAGCAGCTTAATGTCAGGGAACTATGGCTACACCTTC
CDR3: CASSLMSGNYGYTF
V: TRBV7-9
size: -
length: 14
J: TRBJ1-2
D: -

DNA: TGTGCCAGTAGTAATAGGAGGGTAGAAGCTTTCTTT
CDR3: CASSNRRVEAFF
V: TRBV19
size: -
length: 12
J: TRBJ1-1
D: -

DNA: TGTGCCAGTATGAAACGAGACCCGGGGGAGCAGTTCTTC
CDR3: CASMKRDPGEQFF
V: TRBV19
size: -
length: 13
J: TRBJ2-1
D: -

DNA: TGTGCCAGCAGTTATACAGCATGGTACGAGCAGTACTTC
CDR3: CASSYTAWYEQYF
V: TRBV27
size: -
length: 13
J: TRBJ2-7
D: -

DNA: TGTGCCAGCAGTTTATTAGTCACGGCCAAAGGACAGGCGAACTATGGCTACACCTTC
CDR3: CASSLLVTAKGQANYGYTF
V: TRBV28
size: once
length: 19
J: TRBJ1-2
D: TRBD1